The 29 T cell receptor beta chains in this list originate from one sample, sequenced in a study of beta chain features in type 1 diabetes. Their antigens are not known. Study results and caveats: TCRB CDR3s from Type 1 diabetes patients were moderately but significantly shorter in all four CD4+ subsets.

Isolated RNA was reverse transcribed in full, so expressed TCRB transcripts were sequenced. Using immunoSEQ multiplex PCR, the repertoire was profiled, and TCRdb retains in-frame clones only, with some absent. The sample holds 150,000 to 200,000 clones, around 8% seen once. The sequenced sample was central memory CD4+ T cells from blood. These receptors were taken from a woman in her forties with type 1 diabetes.

In its sample, this clone was seen many times. The rearrangement links TRBV6-4 to TRBJ2-1; TRBD2 is a possible D gene (6 bases). There are 15 residues in the CDR3. V lost 1 base, J lost 7 bases, and 14 bases lay in between. Germline V lookup: CDR1 MRHNA, CDR2 SNTAGT. The CDR3 sequence: CASSDFAGSGNEQFF. The CDR3 region has the DNA TGTGCCAGCAGTGACTTTGCGGGAAGTGGGAATGAGCAGTTCTTC.

This clone was found a few times. The chain has TRBV7-9 and TRBJ1-5; no reliable D call. The V gene's germline CDR1 is SEHNR and CDR2 FQNEAQ (reference sequence). Between the trimmed V and J ends, which lost 0 bases and 8 bases, there was a span of 20 bases. The CDR3 is made up of 17 amino acids. CDR3 DNA sequence: TGTGCCAGCAGCTTAGCGCAGCAAAACGGGATTTGGGAGCCCCAGCATTTT. Amino acid sequence: CASSLAQQNGIWEPQHF.

In this sample, this clone turned up a few times. The V call is TRBV5-4, the J call TRBJ1-2; perhaps TRBD1 as D (5 bases). Germline V lookup: CDR1 SGHNT, CDR2 YYREEE (reference sequence). Trimming stripped 0 bases from V and 4 bases from J, with 13 bases between. The CDR3 is made up of 15 amino acids. This CDR3 is CASSLGTGGGYGYTF. CDR3 DNA: TGTGCCAGCAGCTTGGGAACAGGCGGCGGCTATGGCTACACCTTC.

This clone was observed at least ten times. The V and J genes are TRBV4-2 and TRBJ2-7; TRBD2 matches 8 bases. Looked up from germline, CDR1 is LGHNA and CDR2 is YNFKEQ. CDR3 length equals 16 residues. Unmatched junction bases numbered 13, after V lost 4 bases and J lost 5 bases. The CDR3 loop is CASSLTAGDPRHEQYF. CDR3 DNA sequence: TGTGCCAGCAGCCTAACAGCGGGAGACCCCCGGCACGAGCAGTACTTC.

The rearrangement joins TRBV7-2 to TRBJ2-7; 10 bases map to TRBD2. This CDR3 region has 16 residues. CDR1 SGHTA and CDR2 FQGNSA come from the germline V gene. J gave up 4 bases and V 0 bases, and 6 bases lay outside the gene matches. The CDR3 DNA is TGTGCCAGCAGCTTAGCGGGGAGCGGGAGGGGGTACGAGCAGTACTTC. It translates to CASSLAGSGRGYEQYF.

V is TRBV27 and J is TRBJ1-4, with 7 bases identical to TRBD1. Germline CDR1 and CDR2: MNHEY and SMNVEV (reference sequence). The V gene end was trimmed by 10 bases and the J gene end by 6 bases; junction bases not matched to a gene: 14. The CDR3 has 15 residues. The DNA of the CDR3 is TGTGCCACCAAACCTCGACAGGGCCTGTATGAAAAACTGTTTTTT. As protein: CATKPRQGLYEKLFF.

This clone was seen more than once but under ten times. CDR3 loop: CASSLSAGGPNTGELFF. In DNA, the CDR3 is TGTGCCAGCAGTCTTTCAGCGGGAGGGCCGAACACCGGGGAGCTGTTTTTT. The V gene is TRBV28, the J gene TRBJ2-2, with 10 bases matching TRBD2. After removal of 5 bases from V and 0 bases from J, the junction contained 6 bases not matched to a gene. The CDR3 sequence is 17 residues long. In germline, CDR1 is MDHEN, CDR2 SYDVKM.

With regard to this clone: The same CDR3 can be traced to other DNA sequences in this sample. The chain joins TRBV6-5 to TRBJ2-7; 9 positions agree with TRBD1. V lost 0 bases and J lost 3; bases outside the gene matches: 3. The CDR3 has 15 amino acids. Germline assignment: CDR1 MNHEY and CDR2 SVGAGI. The CDR3 region is CASSYSPGQGYEQYF. CDR3 coding DNA: TGTGCCAGCAGTTACTCGCCGGGACAGGGCTACGAGCAGTACTTC.

The genes are TRBV5-1 and TRBJ2-3; TRBD2 aligns across 16 bases. This CDR3 contains 17 residues. Germline CDR1 and CDR2: SGHRS and YFSETQ. Trimming at V came to 3 bases and at J to 5 bases, leaving 6 bases not matched to a gene. The CDR3 bases are TGCGCCAGCAGCTCGGGACTAGCGGGAGGGCCGCAAGATACGCAGTATTTT. It translates to CASSSGLAGGPQDTQYF.

In its sample, this clone was seen a few times. The chain joins TRBV7-2 to TRBJ1-2; 8 bases agree with TRBD1. Germline values: CDR1 SGHTA, CDR2 FQGNSA. The CDR3 extends over 17 amino acids. The ends lost 5 bases at V and 6 bases at J; junction bases unmatched: 17. CDR3 region: CASSPRVIGQGPNGYTF. CDR3 sequence (DNA): TGTGCCAGCAGCCCCCGCGTTATTGGACAGGGCCCGAATGGCTACACCTTC.

This clone was recorded a few times. The V gene is TRBV6-5, the J gene TRBJ1-5, with a weak D call TRBD1 (6 bases). The CDR3 covers 15 residues. Germline V gene data show CDR1 as MNHEY and CDR2 as SVGAGI. The ends were cut back, 9 bases at V and 4 bases at J, with 19 bases in the middle. For the CDR3, the DNA is TGTGCCAGTAAACAAGGGGTTCAGGGGAATCAGCCCCAGCATTTT. Translated, it gives CASKQGVQGNQPQHF.

This clone was seen only a few times. The chain combines TRBV7-9 with TRBJ1-2, with a possible D match to TRBD1 (6 bases). This CDR3 is 13 amino acids long. V lost 5 bases and J lost 7, with 14 bases in between. CDR1 SEHNR and CDR2 FQNEAQ come from the germline V gene (reference sequence). This CDR3 reads CASSPGDKGGYTF. The CDR3 coding sequence is TGTGCCAGCAGCCCAGGGGATAAGGGTGGCTACACCTTC.

The sample holds a few counts of this clone. This chain connects TRBV15 to TRBJ1-1, with 7 bases that match TRBD1. After removal of 0 bases from V and 6 bases from J, the junction contained 1 base not matched to a gene. The CDR3 runs to 13 residues. CDR1 and CDR2 (germline): LNHNV, YYDKDF (reference sequence). CDR3 loop: CATSRDGTAEAFF. CDR3 in DNA: TGTGCCACCAGCAGAGATGGGACAGCTGAAGCTTTCTTT. The full variable domain, completed using reference TRBV15 and TRBJ1-1, is DAMVIQNPRYQVTQFGKPVTLSCSQTLNHNVMYWYQQKSSQAPKLLFHYYDKDFNNEADTPDNFQSRRPNTSFCFLDIRSPGLGDTAMYLCATSRDGTAEAFFGQGTRLTVV.

The sample holds a few counts of this clone. The chain combines TRBV6-5 with TRBJ2-4, with 7 positions matching TRBD1. The CDR3 runs to 15 residues. V dropped 6 bases and J dropped 6; count of bases not matched to a gene: 11. CDR1 and CDR2 from the germline V gene are MNHEY and SVGAGI. The CDR3 DNA follows: TGTGCCAGCAGCTTACAGGGGTCTCTAGGAAACATTCAGTACTTC. This encodes CASSLQGSLGNIQYF.

This chain links TRBV7-2 with TRBJ2-3; the match to TRBD2 covers 8 bases. This CDR3 is 16 amino acids long. The junction had 9 bases not matched to a gene; V was cut back by 2 bases and J by 5 bases. Germline CDR1 reads SGHTA; CDR2 reads FQGNSA. The CDR3 protein is CASSLSSGAGGDTQYF. The CDR3 region has the DNA TGTGCCAGCAGCTTAAGTAGCGGGGCGGGAGGAGATACGCAGTATTTT.

There are many counts of this clone. The gene calls are TRBV5-1 and TRBJ1-5, with D possibly TRBD1 on 5 matching bases. CDR3 size: 15 residues. V lost 3 bases, J lost 6 bases, and 16 bases lay in between. The V gene's germline CDR1 is SGHRS and CDR2 YFSETQ. The CDR3 spells CASSSSGTQGQPQHF. CDR3 nucleotide sequence: TGCGCCAGCAGCTCTTCGGGGACTCAGGGTCAGCCCCAGCATTTT. The whole variable domain, remainder taken from reference TRBV5-1 and TRBJ1-5, is KAGVTQTPRYLIKTRGQQVTLSCSPISGHRSVSWYQQTPGQGLQFLFEYFSETQRNKGNFPGRFSGRQFSNSRSEMNVSTLELGDSALYLCASSSSGTQGQPQHFGDGTRLSIL.

This clone has only a few counts. The chain recombines TRBV2 with TRBJ1-5, with D possibly being TRBD1 (6 bases). The CDR3 spans 14 residues. Germline V gene sequence: CDR1 SNHLY, CDR2 FYNNEI. Deletions cut 7 bases from V and 7 bases from J, with 17 bases between. The CDR3 region is CASNIQGEGQPQHF. In DNA form, the CDR3 reads TGTGCCAGCAACATACAGGGAGAGGGGCAGCCCCAGCATTTT.

The chain couples TRBV27 to TRBJ1-2; TRBD1 agrees at 7 bases. The CDR3 has 15 residues. Per germline, CDR1 MNHEY and CDR2 SMNVEV (reference sequence). Trimming took 7 bases from V and 8 from J; bases not matched to a gene: 16. CDR3 protein: CASTYQRDSPGGYTF. CDR3 DNA: TGTGCCAGCACCTACCAACGGGACAGTCCGGGGGGCTACACCTTC.

V usage is TRBV4-3 and J usage is TRBJ2-1; TRBD2 might be the D (6 bases). The V end lost 5 bases, the J end lost 4 bases, and 15 bases lay between the germline ends. CDR1 is LGHNA and CDR2 is YSLEER in the germline V gene. CDR3 length: 15 amino acids. Here the CDR3 DNA reads TGCGCCAGCAGCTGGGGGGAGGAGGAGTACAATGAGCAGTTCTTC. It translates to CASSWGEEEYNEQFF.

The genes are TRBV7-6 and TRBJ2-5; D possibly corresponds to TRBD2 (6 bases). Germline V gene data show CDR1 as SGHVS and CDR2 as FNYEAQ. The CDR3 is 12 residues long. V was cut by 8 bases and J by 5 bases, with 12 bases left in between. The CDR3 sequence: CASSDSGETQYF. The CDR3 DNA sequence: TGTGCCAGCTCTGACAGCGGGGAGACCCAGTACTTC.

The sample holds a few counts of this clone. The CDR3 spells CASRGTATNSPLHF. In DNA form, the CDR3 reads TGTGCCAGCAGAGGGACAGCGACGAATTCACCCCTCCACTTT. The V gene is TRBV2, the J gene TRBJ1-6, with 7 nucleotides matching TRBD1. The V segment lost 6 bases and the J segment 7 bases; nucleotides outside the gene matches: 6. The CDR3 extends over 14 amino acids. Germline-derived CDR1 and CDR2 are SNHLY and FYNNEI.

This clone was found a few times. J is TRBJ2-5 and V is TRBV27, with D perhaps matching TRBD2 (6 bases). The CDR3 extends over 12 amino acids. Germline V gene sequence: CDR1 MNHEY, CDR2 SMNVEV (reference sequence). V was pared by 6 bases and J by 4 bases, with 9 bases between. In DNA, the CDR3 is TGTGCCAGCAGGAAGGAGGGAGAGACCCAGTACTTC. Its protein product is CASRKEGETQYF.

In its sample, this clone was seen a few times. The chain links TRBV7-8 to TRBJ2-1; 8 bases fit TRBD2. Unmatched junction bases numbered 5, after V lost 8 bases and J lost 8 bases. The CDR3 consists of 12 residues. In germline, CDR1 is SGHVS, CDR2 FQNEAQ. CDR3 amino acids: CASQSGSHEQFF. Here the CDR3 DNA reads TGTGCCAGCCAGAGCGGGAGCCATGAGCAGTTCTTC.

CDR3 DNA: TGTGCCAGCAGTGAAGCGCAAGGCAGGGGGCCTGATACGCAGTATTTT. Protein: CASSEAQGRGPDTQYF. The chain carries TRBV6-1 and TRBJ2-3; TRBD1 agrees at 8 bases. This CDR3 comprises 16 residues. V dropped 0 bases and J dropped 6; count of bases not matched to a gene: 8. The germline CDR1 and CDR2 sequences are MNHNS and SASEGT.

CDR3 coding DNA: TGTGCCAGCAGTGAGGGACAGACAATTCAGACCCAGTACTTC. Translation gives CASSEGQTIQTQYF. The chain carries TRBV2 and TRBJ2-5; 7 positions match TRBD1. CDR3 length: 14 amino acids. V was clipped by 3 bases and J by 6 bases; unmatched bases: 7. The V gene's germline CDR1 is SNHLY and CDR2 FYNNEI.

This clone was recorded a few times. The rearrangement uses TRBV14 and TRBJ2-1, with D possibly being TRBD2 (6 bases). Germline V gene lookup returns CDR1 SGHDN and CDR2 FVKESK. CDR3 size: 17 residues. Trimming cost V 2 bases and J 1 base, with 15 bases left between them. This CDR3 reads CASSQPGGTGSYNEQFF. The CDR3 nucleotides read TGTGCCAGCAGCCAACCGGGCGGGACGGGATCCTACAATGAGCAGTTCTTC.

This clone turned up a few times. This rearrangement joins TRBV6-5 to TRBJ1-1; D perhaps matches TRBD1 (6 bases). The V gene's germline CDR1 is MNHEY and CDR2 SVGAGI. This CDR3 contains 14 residues. V shed 6 bases and J shed 4 bases, with 15 bases lying between them. CDR3 sequence: CASRDSEGSTEAFF. CDR3 DNA sequence: TGTGCCAGCAGGGACAGTGAGGGGAGCACTGAAGCTTTCTTT.

The rearrangement uses TRBV7-8 and TRBJ1-5, with a tentative D call TRBD1 (5 bases). V was clipped by 8 bases and J by 0 bases, with 17 bases between them. CDR3 length: 16 residues. Germline values: CDR1 SGHVS, CDR2 FQNEAQ. CDR3 protein: CASAIQGSLSNQPQHF. CDR3 nucleotides: TGTGCCAGCGCGATTCAGGGAAGCCTTAGCAATCAGCCCCAGCATTTT.

The chain couples TRBV7-9 to TRBJ2-5, with D possibly being TRBD1 (5 bases). The CDR3 spans 14 residues. Trimming took off 0 bases at V and 7 bases at J, with 12 bases between the two ends. In germline, CDR1 is SEHNR, CDR2 FQNEAQ (reference sequence). CDR3 protein: CASSLASGKGTQYF. The CDR3 DNA reads TGTGCCAGCAGCTTAGCGTCAGGGAAAGGGACCCAGTACTTC.